This is a list of T cell receptor beta chains from one sample in a study of cytomegalovirus exposure and HLA in healthy donors. Using immunoSEQ multiplex PCR, the repertoire was profiled, and TCRdb retains in-frame clones only, with some absent. Of 130,000 to 150,000 clones in the sample, roughly 80% were seen once. Sequenced: PBMCs. The receptors come from a man in his forties in good health and CMV-seropositive. CDR3s include the opening cysteine and the closing phenylalanine or tryptophan. The D gene is left open where the match is weak. The listing skips clone size in some rows; elsewhere it reads once, few, many or a size class.

>TRBV27|TRBD1|.|TRBJ2-5
CASSQRDRGPETQYF
TGTGCCAGCAGTCAAAGGGACAGGGGGCCTGAGACCCAGTACTTC
>TRBV2|TRBD2|.|TRBJ2-5
CASRARVRGVTQETQYF
TGTGCCAGCCGCGCCAGGGTTCGGGGGGTGACCCAAGAGACCCAGTACTTC
>TRBV27|.|.|TRBJ2-2
CASKGRLNTGELFF
TGTGCCAGCAAGGGGCGATTGAACACCGGGGAGCTGTTTTTT
>TRBV6-5|TRBD1|.|TRBJ2-2
CASIGTATNTGELFF
TGTGCCAGCATTGGGACAGCCACGAACACCGGGGAGCTGTTTTTT
>TRBV5-5|TRBD2|.|TRBJ2-7
CASSLFSGRYEQYF
TGTGCCAGCAGCTTGTTTAGCGGGAGGTACGAGCAGTACTTC
>TRBV5-4|.|once|TRBJ1-3
CASSLERSGNTIYF
TGTGCCAGCAGCTTAGAGCGCTCTGGAAACACCATATATTTT
>TRBV11-3|TRBD1|few|TRBJ2-2
CASSLGTGDTGELFF
TGTGCCAGCAGCTTAGGGACAGGGGACACCGGGGAGCTGTTTTTT
>TRBV29-1|TRBD2|.|TRBJ2-5
CSSRLAGAGMETQYF
TGCAGCTCCCGACTAGCGGGTGCCGGGATGGAGACCCAGTACTTC
>TRBV6-1|.|.|TRBJ2-5
CASHQGLAGETQYF
TGTGCCAGCCACCAGGGGTTGGCGGGAGAGACCCAGTACTTC
>TRBV6-5|TRBD1|.|TRBJ2-7
CASSTGGVRAYEQYF
TGTGCCAGCAGTACAGGGGGAGTCAGGGCCTACGAGCAGTACTTC
>TRBV18|.|.|TRBJ1-1
CASSLTGMNTEAFF
TGTGCCAGCTCTCTCACAGGGATGAACACTGAAGCTTTCTTT
>TRBV15|TRBD1|few|TRBJ2-5
CATSKNRGETQYF
TGTGCCACCAGCAAAAACAGGGGCGAGACCCAGTACTTC
>TRBV5-1|.|.|TRBJ1-4
CASSSGDKGNNEKLFF
TGCGCCAGCAGCTCCGGGGACAAGGGCAATAATGAAAAACTGTTTTTT
>TRBV2|TRBD2|few|TRBJ2-7
CASSEGASGIPYEQYF
TGTGCCAGCAGTGAAGGCGCTAGCGGGATCCCCTACGAGCAGTACTTC
>TRBV25-1|TRBD2|.|TRBJ2-2
CASSAGGAPGELFF
TGTGCCAGCAGCGCGGGGGGAGCCCCCGGGGAGCTGTTTTTT
>TRBV2|TRBD1|once|TRBJ1-1
CASRGQGDTEAFF
TGTGCCAGCAGGGGGCAGGGGGACACTGAAGCTTTCTTT
>TRBV5-4|.|.|TRBJ1-4
CASSARQTTNEKLFF
TGTGCCAGCAGCGCCCGACAGACAACTAATGAAAAACTGTTTTTT
>TRBV28|.|.|TRBJ1-1
CASGTTGGNTEAFF
TGTGCCAGCGGGACGACGGGGGGGAACACTGAAGCTTTCTTT
>TRBV2|TRBD1|once|TRBJ1-2
CASSATRDSPYGYTF
TGTGCCAGCAGTGCGACCAGGGACAGCCCCTATGGCTACACCTTC
>TRBV2|TRBD1|.|TRBJ2-3
CASNRGNIADTQYF
TGTGCCAGCAACAGGGGAAACATCGCAGATACGCAGTATTTT
>TRBV7-2|TRBD2|.|TRBJ2-4
CASSLAVTSGNFLLQYF
TGTGCCAGCAGCTTAGCGGTGACTAGCGGGAACTTCTTACTTCAGTACTTC
>TRBV9|.|.|TRBJ2-3
CASSSQITDTQYF
TGTGCCAGCAGCTCACAGATCACAGATACGCAGTATTTT
>TRBV9|.|.|TRBJ2-7
CASSVAGGSAYEQYF
TGTGCCAGCAGCGTAGCTGGAGGGAGCGCCTACGAGCAGTACTTC
>TRBV7-6|TRBD2|.|TRBJ2-1
CASSLSTSGRQSSYNEQFF
TGTGCCAGCAGCTTAAGCACTAGCGGTAGACAGAGCTCCTACAATGAGCAGTTCTTC
>TRBV11-1|.|.|TRBJ2-3
CASRRTRSTDTQYF
TGTGCCAGCCGTCGAACCAGAAGCACAGATACGCAGTATTTT
>TRBV6-1|.|.|TRBJ1-2
CASRGHRDHYGYTF
TGTGCCAGCAGGGGACACCGAGACCACTATGGCTACACCTTC
>TRBV7-3|TRBD1|.|TRBJ1-2
CASSTRDSANYGYTF
TGTGCCAGCAGCACCCGGGACAGCGCTAACTATGGCTACACCTTC
>TRBV7-9|TRBD1|.|TRBJ2-2
CASSRGQVYTGELFF
TGTGCCAGCAGCCGGGGACAGGTGTACACCGGGGAGCTGTTTTTT
>TRBV28|TRBD1|.|TRBJ1-4
CASSITDRGYEKLFF
TGTGCCAGCAGCATAACGGACAGGGGATATGAAAAACTGTTTTTT
>TRBV7-9|.|.|TRBJ1-3
CASSLNTIYF
TGTGCCAGCAGCCTAAACACCATATATTTT
>TRBV5-1|TRBD2|.|TRBJ2-1
CASSLDQLAGYNEQFF
TGCGCCAGCAGCTTGGATCAACTAGCGGGATACAATGAGCAGTTCTTC
>TRBV5-1|.|.|TRBJ2-3
CASSLLRGTDTQYF
TGCGCCAGCAGCTTGTTACGCGGGACAGATACGCAGTATTTT
>TRBV5-1|TRBD1|once|TRBJ1-1
CASRTGTGGTEAFF
TGCGCCAGCAGAACCGGGACAGGGGGCACTGAAGCTTTCTTT
>TRBV19|.|.|TRBJ1-1
CASSAKTDYTEAFF
TGTGCCAGTAGTGCCAAGACGGACTACACTGAAGCTTTCTTT
>TRBV18|.|once|TRBJ1-3
CASSATVTGNTIYF
TGTGCCAGCTCAGCGACAGTTACTGGAAACACCATATATTTT
>TRBV2|.|.|TRBJ2-1
CASSSAVGGGEQFF
TGTGCCAGCTCCAGCGCCGTGGGGGGAGGTGAGCAGTTCTTC
>TRBV25-1|TRBD1|.|TRBJ1-2
CASSDPRTGDNGYTF
TGTGCCAGCAGTGACCCTCGGACAGGGGACAATGGCTACACCTTC
>TRBV28|.|few|TRBJ1-2
CASSIRPQNYGYTF
TGTGCCAGCAGTATCCGACCACAGAACTATGGCTACACCTTC
>TRBV29-1|TRBD1|.|TRBJ1-2
CSVVGTVYGYTF
TGCAGCGTTGTTGGGACAGTCTATGGCTACACCTTC
>TRBV19|.|few|TRBJ1-1
CATQKNTEAFF
TGTGCCACCCAAAAGAACACTGAAGCTTTCTTT
>TRBV5-1|.|.|TRBJ1-2
CASSFTSGANYGYTF
TGCGCCAGCAGCTTTACTTCAGGGGCTAACTATGGCTACACCTTC